Below are 9 T cell receptor beta chains sequenced from a single sample in a study of blood T cell repertoires in COVID-19. Only in-frame clones appear in the TCRdb table, and some are missing; sequencing was by immunoSEQ multiplex PCR. The table records about 140,000 clones, 85% of them present only once. The specimen sequenced was peripheral blood. These TCRs come from a man over 45 with acute or convalescent COVID-19.

This clone was detected a few times. The chain carries TRBV7-9 and TRBJ2-1, with no clear D. The CDR3 contains 11 residues. V lost 3 bases, J lost 8 bases, and 5 bases lay in between. Per the germline V gene, CDR1 is SEHNR and CDR2 is FQNEAQ (reference sequence). This chain's CDR3 is CASSFIYEQFF. In DNA, the CDR3 is TGTGCCAGCAGCTTTATCTATGAGCAGTTCTTC.

This clone came up a few times. The chain is built from TRBV11-2 and TRBJ2-5; TRBD1 matches at 8 bases. The CDR3 covers 13 residues. Germline CDR1 SGHAT, CDR2 FQNNGV. Losses at the gene ends were 5 bases for V and 5 bases for J; bases not matched to a gene: 4. CDR3 nucleotide sequence: TGTGCCAGCAGCGCGACAGGGGCGGAGACCCAGTACTTC. Translation: CASSATGAETQYF. Filled out from reference TRBV11-2 and TRBJ2-5, the complete variable domain reads EAGVAQSPRYKIIEKRQSVAFWCNPISGHATLYWYQQILGQGPKLLIQFQNNGVVDDSQLPKDRFSAERLKGVDSTLKIQPAKLEDSAVYLCASSATGAETQYFGPGTRLLVL.

The rearrangement uses TRBV11-2 and TRBJ1-5; TRBD1 is a possible D gene (6 bases). V shed 1 base and J shed 7 bases, with 11 bases lying between them. The CDR3 has 14 amino acids. Per germline, CDR1 SGHAT and CDR2 FQNNGV. The CDR3 nucleotides are TGTGCCAGCAGCTTAGCAGGGGACCTCCAGCCCCAGCATTTT. Its protein product is CASSLAGDLQPQHF. Complete variable domain (other parts from reference TRBV11-2 and TRBJ1-5): EAGVAQSPRYKIIEKRQSVAFWCNPISGHATLYWYQQILGQGPKLLIQFQNNGVVDDSQLPKDRFSAERLKGVDSTLKIQPAKLEDSAVYLCASSLAGDLQPQHFGDGTRLSIL.

The J gene is TRBJ1-4, the V gene TRBV18; D may be TRBD1 (6 bases). Trimming cost V 2 bases and J 8 bases, with 15 bases left between them. This CDR3 contains 15 residues. Germline V gene data show CDR1 as KGHSH and CDR2 as LQKENI. In nucleotides, the CDR3 is TGTGCCAGCTCACCATTTACAGGGATGGGCGAAAAACTGTTTTTT. It codes for CASSPFTGMGEKLFF.

The chain has TRBV5-1 and TRBJ2-7, with 7 bases aligning to TRBD1. Germline lookup yields CDR1 SGHRS and CDR2 YFSETQ. This CDR3 spans 13 amino acids. J lost 3 bases, V lost 4 bases, and 4 bases had no gene match. The CDR3 protein is CASSTGVGYEQYF. The CDR3 DNA reads as TGCGCCAGCAGCACAGGGGTGGGCTACGAGCAGTACTTC.

This chain joins TRBV11-2 and TRBJ2-7; 9 bases are a match to TRBD1. Germline CDR1 and CDR2: SGHAT and FQNNGV. Trimming cost V 7 bases and J 3 bases; bases outside gene matches: 7. This CDR3 is built from 14 residues. CDR3: CASTLGQGNYEQYF. The CDR3 nucleotides read TGTGCCAGCACCTTGGGACAGGGTAACTACGAGCAGTACTTC.

This clone appeared once. The V call is TRBV5-1, the J call TRBJ2-1; 11 positions agree with TRBD2. Germline V gene lookup returns CDR1 SGHRS and CDR2 YFSETQ. This CDR3 is built from 21 residues. Trimming took 0 bases from V and 0 from J; bases not matched to a gene: 14. The CDR3 here is CASSLAPPGLAAGGSYNEQFF. The CDR3 DNA is TGCGCCAGCAGCTTGGCCCCACCGGGACTAGCGGCCGGCGGCTCCTACAATGAGCAGTTCTTC.

The chain recombines TRBV6-6 with TRBJ1-6; 10 bases are shared with TRBD1. This CDR3 has 14 residues. Germline CDR1 reads MNHNY; CDR2 reads SVGAGI (reference sequence). Trimming took 4 bases from V and 7 from J; bases not matched to a gene: 1. In DNA, the CDR3 is TGTGCCAGCAGTTGGGGACAGGGGAATTCACCCCTCCACTTT. Residues: CASSWGQGNSPLHF.

The chain uses TRBV12-3 or TRBV12-4 and TRBJ1-6; D not resolved. Trimming took 7 bases from V and 5 from J, leaving 9 bases between them. The CDR3 is made up of 13 amino acids. The CDR3: CASNGGDNSPLHF. CDR3 DNA: TGTGCCAGCAATGGCGGAGATAATTCACCCCTCCACTTT.